This TCR beta chain was identified during a study of PD-1 blockade in classical Hodgkin lymphoma. Some clones are missing from TCRdb's copy, which holds only in-frame ones; the method was immunoSEQ multiplex PCR. The sample lists 24,000 or so clones; roughly 79% were seen once. No patient escaped relapse after autologous stem cell transplantation, and brentuximab vedotin exposure varied. CDR3 length: 16 amino acids. CDR1 is LNHDA and CDR2 is SQIVND in the germline V gene (reference sequence). V was clipped by 3 bases and J by 8 bases, with 20 bases between them. This sequence originates from a human donor with classical Hodgkin lymphoma. Sequenced material: peripheral blood mononuclear cells (PBMCs), taken before the second cycle of nivolumab. V is TRBV19 and J is TRBJ2-1; D is possibly TRBD1 (6 bases). The CDR3 bases are TGTGCCAGTAGTATCTCCGAGGCAGGGGATTTCCATGAGCAGTTCTTC. This encodes CASSISEAGDFHEQFF.